This TCR beta chain is drawn from a study of CXCR3-negative and CXCR3-positive naive CD8 T cells. At the level of the study: Sequencing brought in 130 million to 150 million TRB reads altogether, and each library got about 1.5 +/- 0.3 million.

The libraries of TRB cDNA were prepared using 5' RACE with UMI labels. With the 5' RACE reads reprocessed, TCRdb shows one record per CDR3 protein and no DNA. Listed are roughly 60,000 distinct CDR3 sequences; roughly 0.8% falls within the top ten. In regard to this clonotype: Its cognate antigen is unknown.

The CDR3 length is 14 residues. All CD8+ T cell subsets were sorted in triplicate at fewer than 350,000 cells each. The naive CD8+ gate required CD45RO-CCR7+CD27+CD95- phenotype. Points from the study as a whole: The study inferred TCR strength from TRB CDR3 properties and found comparable surface CD5 between naive subsets. In CXCR3-positive naive cells, the TRB CDR3s were more hydrophobic than in CXCR3-negative naive cells.

The chain combines TRBV12-3 or TRBV12-4 with TRBJ2-7; the TCRdb call, TRBD2, lacks DNA for checking. The clonotype originates from a human donor in good health. Some clones in this sample may be carry-over from other donors' samples. Material: naive CXCR3+ CD8+ T cells from blood. Subset denoted: CD45RO-CCR7+CD27+CD95- naive CD8+ T cells expressing CXCR3 (TNR3+). The CDR3 protein is CASSLAWGVNEQYF.